Listed below are T cell receptor beta chains from one sample, sequenced in a study of cytomegalovirus exposure and HLA in healthy donors. Profiling relied on immunoSEQ multiplex PCR, and the TCRdb table lists in-frame clones only, not all of them. The sample consists of 100,000 to 120,000 clones, approximately 89% of them appearing once. Source material: PBMCs. These receptors originate from a young woman in good health and CMV-seronegative. Each CDR3 is given with its conserved first and last residue. The D gene is left open where the match is weak. Size is stated for part of the rows, as once, few or many counts, or as a class when the clone is expanded.

size	V	J	D	DNA	CDR3
.	TRBV6-1	TRBJ1-2	TRBD1	TGTGCCAGCAGTGAGGATCGGGACAGTAACTATGGCTACACCTTC	CASSEDRDSNYGYTF
.	TRBV6-1	TRBJ2-1	.	TGTGCCAGCAGTGAACCCGGCGGGTCCAATGAGCAGTTCTTC	CASSEPGGSNEQFF
.	TRBV5-1	TRBJ2-7	.	TGCGCCAGCAGCCGGGCCAATGGGGGGGGCGAGTCCTACGAGCAGTACTTC	CASSRANGGGESYEQYF
.	TRBV6-6	TRBJ1-1	TRBD1	TGTGCCAGCAGCAGGACAGGGGACGGGGCTTTCTTT	CASSRTGDGAFF
.	TRBV27	TRBJ1-1	.	TGTGCCAGCAGTTGCCTTGACAGTAGCTGCACTGAAGCTTTCTTT	CASSCLDSSCTEAFF
.	TRBV19	TRBJ2-4	.	TGTGCCAGCGAAGACCGGGACTTCCGAAACATTCAGTACTTC	CASEDRDFRNIQYF
.	TRBV9	TRBJ1-2	.	TGTGCCAGCAGCGTAGGGGGGGATTCTCGCTATGGCTACACCTTC	CASSVGGDSRYGYTF
.	TRBV7-7	TRBJ2-3	.	TGTGCTAGCAGCTTAGGAGGCGGGACCGCAGATACGCAGTATTTT	CASSLGGGTADTQYF
.	TRBV15	TRBJ2-5	.	TGTGCCACCAGCAGAGATATGGAGGTCGCGACCCAGTACTTC	CATSRDMEVATQYF
.	TRBV19	TRBJ1-4	TRBD1	TGTGCCAGTACCCCGGGGACAGCTTATGAAAAACTGTTTTTT	CASTPGTAYEKLFF
.	TRBV21-1	TRBJ2-2	.	TGTGCCAGCGGCCCCCCTCCTACTAGCGGGGGGCCGAACACCGGGGAGCTGTTTTTT	CASGPPPTSGGPNTGELFF
.	TRBV5-6	TRBJ2-5	TRBD1	TGTGCCAGCAGCTTGGCCCAGACAGGGAGCGGCCAAGAGACCCAGTACTTC	CASSLAQTGSGQETQYF
.	TRBV2	TRBJ2-5	TRBD2	TGTGCCAGCAGTTCGGGACTAGCGGGGGGGGGAGAGACCCAGTACTTC	CASSSGLAGGGETQYF
few	TRBV28	TRBJ2-3	.	TGTGCCAGCAGGATACAGGGGGGGTCAGATACGCAGTATTTT	CASRIQGGSDTQYF
.	TRBV19	TRBJ2-7	.	TGTGCCAGTAGTAGGAGAACGACTAGAACTACCTACGAGCAGTACTTC	CASSRRTTRTTYEQYF
.	TRBV7-6	TRBJ2-3	TRBD2	TGTGCCAGCAGCCCGATCGGGACTAGAACAGATACGCAGTATTTT	CASSPIGTRTDTQYF
.	TRBV2	TRBJ2-7	TRBD2	TGTGCCAGCAGTTTTGGACTAGCGGGATTCGAGCAGTACTTC	CASSFGLAGFEQYF
.	TRBV9	TRBJ2-2	.	TGTGCCAGCAGCGTAGACGTGGGGGCCTCGGGAACCGGGGAGCTGTTTTTT	CASSVDVGASGTGELFF
few	TRBV7-3	TRBJ1-6	.	TGTGCCAGCAGCTTACAGGGTGGGAATTCACCCCTCCACTTT	CASSLQGGNSPLHF
once	TRBV30	TRBJ1-1	.	TGTGCCTGGAGTGCCGGGTTTGATGAAGCTTTCTTT	CAWSAGFDEAFF
.	TRBV6-1	TRBJ1-4	.	TGTGCCAGCAGTGAACGGGGAAGTTTGGAAAAACTGTTTTTT	CASSERGSLEKLFF
once	TRBV7-2	TRBJ2-5	TRBD1	TGTGCCAGCAGCCTTAACCACAGGGGGCATAGGGAGACCCAGTACTTC	CASSLNHRGHRETQYF
.	TRBV9	TRBJ1-1	TRBD1	TGTGCCAGCAGCGTAGGGACAGGGGGCGCGGATGAAGCTTTCTTT	CASSVGTGGADEAFF
.	TRBV27	TRBJ1-4	.	TGTGCCAGCCGGGATCTGGGGCGGGGGAATGAAAAACTGTTTTTT	CASRDLGRGNEKLFF
.	TRBV14	TRBJ1-4	.	TGTGCCAGCAGCCAGTTCTCTGAAAAACTGTTTTTT	CASSQFSEKLFF
.	TRBV7-6	TRBJ2-3	.	TGTGCCAGCAGCTCGGACATCGATTCGACAGATACGCAGTATTTT	CASSSDIDSTDTQYF
.	TRBV5-1	TRBJ1-1	.	TGCGCCAGCAGCTTGTTGTACAGCCTCATGAACACTGAAGCTTTCTTT	CASSLLYSLMNTEAFF
.	TRBV6-1	TRBJ1-6	.	TGTGCCAGCAGTGCGCTATCCTATAATTCACCCCTCCACTTT	CASSALSYNSPLHF
.	TRBV5-1	TRBJ2-2	TRBD1	TGCGCCAGCACCCGGACAGGGCTTTACACCGGGGAGCTGTTTTTT	CASTRTGLYTGELFF
.	TRBV5-1	TRBJ2-1	TRBD1	TGCGCCAGCAGCGCGGGACAGGGGGATAACAATGAGCAGTTCTTC	CASSAGQGDNNEQFF
.	TRBV10-3	TRBJ2-1	TRBD1	TGTGCCATCAGTTCTGGACAGGCTAACTTCAACAATGAGCAGTTCTTC	CAISSGQANFNNEQFF
.	TRBV27	TRBJ2-7	TRBD2	TGTGCCAGCAGAAAAACCGGGACTAGCGGGAGTCTTTACGAGCAGTACTTC	CASRKTGTSGSLYEQYF